These 18 T cell receptor beta chains were all obtained from the same sample, sequenced in a study of post-analysis software for immune sequencing data. General study points: Comparison of patients with controls showed about 5 TRBV segments more frequent in patients, TRBV5-6, TRBV5-1 and TRBV20-1 among them.

Unique molecular identifiers featured in each of the TCR beta cDNA libraries. TCRdb reanalysed the PCR reads using MiXCR and keeps one entry per CDR3 protein. The sample lists approximately 730,000 distinct CDR3 sequences, 25% to 30% occurring once. Antigens of these TCRs are unknown. Sequences were obtained from blood. These receptors were taken from a girl aged 5-17 years with multiple sclerosis.

To note about this clonotype: The junction shows a germline mismatch at one end, possibly a read error. The chain has TRBV7-2 and TRBJ2-7; the match to TRBD1 covers 8 bases. Germline values: CDR1 SGHTA, CDR2 FQGNSA. This CDR3 region has 15 residues. The DNA of the CDR3 is TGTGCCAGCAGCTTAGGCTGGGACAGGACCTACGGGCAGTACTTC. This sequence encodes CASSLGWDRTYGQYF. Drawing the rest from reference TRBV7-2 and TRBJ2-7, the complete variable domain is GAGVSQSPSNKVTEKGKDVELRCDPISGHTALYWYRQSLGQGLEFLIYFQGNSAPDKSGLPSDRFSAERTGGSVSTLTIQRTQQEDSAVYLCASSLGWDRTYGQYFGPGTRLTVT.

Many counts were recorded for this clonotype. The chain links TRBV29-1 to TRBJ2-1; weak D call: TRBD1 (6 bases). The V end was cut by 6 bases, the J end by 5 bases, with 17 bases between. Germline-derived CDR1 and CDR2 are SQVTM and ANQGSEA. This CDR3 is 14 amino acids long. CDR3 region: CSVIQQGADNEQFF. In DNA form, the CDR3 reads TGCAGCGTCATCCAACAGGGTGCGGACAATGAGCAGTTCTTC.

V usage is TRBV6-6 and J usage is TRBJ2-7; D may be TRBD2 (6 bases). The CDR3 is made up of 14 amino acids. Germline V gene lookup returns CDR1 MNHNY and CDR2 SVGAGI (reference sequence). V was cut by 6 bases and J by 0 bases, with 12 bases left in between. CDR3 nucleotides: TGTGCCAGCAGACGGGGGATACCCTCCTACGAGCAGTACTTC. This translates into CASRRGIPSYEQYF.

The CDR3, as DNA: TGTGCCACTTCGGACAGAAGCTCCTACAATGAGCAGTTCTTC. Protein sequence: CATSDRSSYNEQFF. This chain uses TRBV27 with TRBJ2-1; D possibly corresponds to TRBD1 (6 bases). The CDR3 totals 14 residues. The V gene lost 10 bases and the J gene lost 0 bases, with 13 bases spanning the gap. Germline values: CDR1 MNHEY, CDR2 SMNVEV (reference sequence).

This clonotype was counted a single time. The V and J genes are TRBV9 and TRBJ1-6; TRBD1 is a possible D gene (5 bases). Trimming left V 3 bases short and J 7 bases short, with 20 bases between. The CDR3 length is 17 residues. Germline loops: CDR1 SGDLS, CDR2 YYNGEE. CDR3 sequence: CASSGLPGLGANSPLHF. The CDR3 bases are TGTGCCAGCAGCGGCTTACCCGGGCTAGGGGCCAATTCACCCCTCCACTTT.

The V call is TRBV3-1, the J call TRBJ2-5; D is uncertain. This CDR3 is built from 14 residues. The ends were cut back, 1 base at V and 4 bases at J, with 10 bases in the middle. Germline CDR1 LGHDT, CDR2 YNNKEL (reference sequence). The CDR3 protein is CASSQVGPTETQYF. As DNA, the CDR3 is TGTGCCAGCAGCCAAGTAGGTCCAACAGAGACCCAGTACTTC.

This clonotype was seen a few times. The chain uses TRBV27 and TRBJ2-5; a weak D match, TRBD1 (6 bases). V gave up 5 bases and J gave up 3 bases, with 13 bases separating them. The CDR3 totals 14 residues. Germline CDR1 MNHEY, CDR2 SMNVEV (reference sequence). CDR3 protein: CASSPTGRKETQYF. The CDR3 bases are TGTGCCAGCAGTCCCACAGGGAGAAAAGAGACCCAGTACTTC.

The rearrangement uses TRBV6-2 or TRBV6-3 and TRBJ2-2, with 7 bases fitting TRBD2. The CDR3 length is 14 residues. From germline, CDR1 is MNHEY and CDR2 SVGEGT. The CDR3 DNA is TGTGCACTCGGGAGGACCCGCAACACCGGGGAGCTGTTTTTT. Amino acids: CALGRTRNTGELFF.

This clonotype was counted a few times. The V call is TRBV6-6, the J call TRBJ2-5; no clear D. This CDR3 comprises 13 residues. The V end lost 6 bases, the J end lost 2 bases, and 10 bases lay between the germline ends. The germline CDR1 and CDR2 sequences are MNHNY and SVGAGI (reference sequence). The chain's CDR3 is CASSLDLQETQYF. DNA for the CDR3: TGTGCCAGCAGCCTAGACTTGCAAGAGACCCAGTACTTC.

This clonotype was recorded at least ten times. The chain carries TRBV29-1 and TRBJ2-3; possibly TRBD2 for D (7 bases). The CDR3 contains 12 residues. Looked up from germline, CDR1 is SQVTM and CDR2 is ANQGSEA. The ends were cut back, 3 bases at V and 5 bases at J, with 9 bases in the middle. The CDR3 reads CSVEGGGDTQYF. CDR3 nucleotides: TGCAGCGTTGAGGGAGGGGGAGATACGCAGTATTTT.

This clonotype was detected a few times. V gene TRBV3-1 combines with J gene TRBJ2-1; a possible D gene is TRBD2 (5 bases). This CDR3 contains 14 residues. With 7 bases removed from V and 5 bases from J, the gap between germline ends came to 15 bases. Germline CDR1 reads LGHDT; CDR2 reads YNNKEL (reference sequence). The CDR3 protein is CASNRGIRHNEQFF. In nucleotides, the CDR3 is TGTGCCAGCAACCGGGGTATCAGACACAATGAGCAGTTCTTC.

This clonotype has a handful of counts. A read error may account for a junction end that differs from germline. CDR3 coding DNA: TGTGCCAGCAGATTAGCGGTCGGGACTAGCGGGAGTGTAGATACGCAGTATTTT. Translated, it gives CASRLAVGTSGSVDTQYF. The chain joins TRBV7-2 to TRBJ2-3; 14 positions match TRBD2. From germline, CDR1 is SGHTA and CDR2 FQGNSA. The CDR3 is made up of 18 amino acids.

The chain joins TRBV12-5 to TRBJ1-1; TRBD1 is a possible D gene (6 bases). The CDR3 is 11 residues long. Germline V gives CDR1 LGHNT, CDR2 FRNRAP. The V end lost 3 bases, the J end lost 11 bases, and 10 bases lay between the germline ends. CDR3 in DNA: TGTGCTAGTGGTTTAGGGGGTAGGGCTTTCTTT. It yields the protein CASGLGGRAFF.

This chain joins TRBV15 and TRBJ1-1; D is uncertain. Germline CDR1 LNHNV, CDR2 YYDKDF (reference sequence). The CDR3 contains 15 residues. V was trimmed by 0 bases and J by 4 bases, leaving 12 bases between them. CDR3 protein: CATSRDLGGSTEAFF. In DNA form, the CDR3 reads TGTGCCACCAGCAGAGATCTGGGAGGATCCACTGAAGCTTTCTTT.

This clonotype has a handful of counts. The chain uses TRBV7-2 and TRBJ2-7, with D maybe TRBD2 (6 bases). V was clipped by 3 bases and J by 2 bases, with 23 bases between them. The CDR3 is 18 amino acids. The V gene's germline CDR1 is SGHTA and CDR2 FQGNSA. The CDR3 sequence: CASSLGGISPHRPYEQYF. CDR3 sequence (DNA): TGTGCCAGCAGCTTGGGGGGTATTAGTCCCCACCGACCCTACGAGCAGTACTTC. The whole variable domain, remainder taken from reference TRBV7-2 and TRBJ2-7, is GAGVSQSPSNKVTEKGKDVELRCDPISGHTALYWYRQSLGQGLEFLIYFQGNSAPDKSGLPSDRFSAERTGGSVSTLTIQRTQQEDSAVYLCASSLGGISPHRPYEQYFGPGTRLTVT.

DNA of the CDR3: TGTGCCACACTGGGGAGACAGACTCCGAAGAGCAACTATGGCTACACCTTC. This sequence encodes CATLGRQTPKSNYGYTF. The chain has TRBV5-6 and TRBJ1-2, with D perhaps TRBD1 (5 bases). Germline V gene sequence: CDR1 SGHDT, CDR2 YYEEEE. The CDR3 is made up of 17 amino acids. V was cut by 9 bases and J by 2 bases, with 26 bases left in between.

This clonotype was picked up a small number of times. The chain is built from TRBV4-3 and TRBJ1-1; D is undetermined. The CDR3 has 13 residues. The V end was cut by 0 bases, the J end by 3 bases, with 5 bases between. Germline CDR1 LGHNA, CDR2 YSLEER. The CDR3, as DNA: TGCGCCAGCAGCCAAGATCTGTACACTGAAGCTTTCTTT. It yields the protein CASSQDLYTEAFF.

This clonotype was observed a few times. The chain is built from TRBV6-5 and TRBJ2-7, with 7 bases fitting TRBD1. Trimming cost V 5 bases and J 1 base; bases outside gene matches: 5. The CDR3 is 14 amino acids. CDR1 and CDR2 (germline): MNHEY, SVGAGI. The CDR3 region has the DNA TGTGCCAGCAGTCCCAGGGGGTTGTCCTACGAGCAGTACTTC. Residues: CASSPRGLSYEQYF.